The sequence of this T cell receptor (beta chain) was determined in a study of naive and memory T cell subsets. Overall study findings and caveats: Possibly reflecting memory cells re-expressing CD45RA, a few larger clonotypes occurred in naive repertoires, especially CD8.

With respect to this clonotype: Its matching antigen is unknown.

Two oligonucleotides, mixed equimolar, formed the beta constant-region primer covering TRBC1 and TRBC2. The ligated cDNA underwent four PCR rounds using SP2 and nested alpha and beta constant-region primers. TCRdb ran MiXCR on the UMI-ligation and nested PCR reads and lists one entry per CDR3 protein. The sample records roughly 140,000 distinct CDR3 sequences, approximately 20% being singletons. The CDR3 contains 17 residues. V lost 4 bases and J 3 bases, leaving 24 bases between the germline ends. Germline lookup yields CDR1 DFQATT and CDR2 SNEGSKA (reference sequence). This TCR came from a human donor in good health. The sample was naive CD8+ T cells from blood. V gene TRBV20-1 combines with J gene TRBJ1-1; D might be TRBD1 (6 bases). The CDR3 protein is CSAIGWGLHREDTEAFF. The CDR3 DNA reads as TGCAGTGCTATAGGATGGGGGCTCCATAGGGAGGACACTGAAGCTTTCTTT.